This is a list of T cell receptor beta chains from one sample in a study of OX40 agonist ivuxolimab in advanced cancers. Clones were read by immunoSEQ multiplex PCR, and TCRdb kept only the in-frame ones, dropping some. The data hold fewer than 60,000 clones, with nearly 80% observed a single time. Sequences were derived from CD4+ or CD8+ T cells sorted from blood, sampled in a trial of the OX40 agonist ivuxolimab. Source of these receptors: an adult with an advanced solid tumor such as melanoma, head and neck, liver or kidney cancer. The CDR3 runs from the conserved cysteine through the conserved F or W. A D gene is named only where the DNA matches it firmly. A row's size may be missing; if present it is once, few, many or a size class.

J | size | V | D | CDR3 | DNA
TRBJ1-1 | - | TRBV19 | TRBD1 | CAAGQGQLNTEAFF | TGTGCCGCCGGTCAGGGACAGTTGAACACTGAAGCTTTCTTT
TRBJ1-1 | - | TRBV18 | - | CASSPIGSTEAFF | TGTGCCAGCTCACCAATAGGGAGCACTGAAGCTTTCTTT
TRBJ2-7 | - | TRBV7-2 | TRBD1 | CASSSPRGSYEQYF | TGTGCCAGCAGCAGCCCCAGGGGGAGCTACGAGCAGTACTTC
TRBJ2-7 | - | TRBV9 | - | CASSPPQADGVYEQYF | TGTGCCAGCAGCCCCCCCCAGGCTGATGGGGTCTACGAGCAGTACTTC
TRBJ1-2 | - | TRBV28 | - | CASSLGSLRGYTF | TGTGCCAGCAGCCTTGGGAGCCTTCGGGGCTACACCTTC
TRBJ2-2 | few | TRBV7-9 | - | CASSFGQGFFGELFF | TGTGCCAGCAGCTTCGGCCAGGGCTTCTTCGGGGAGCTGTTTTTT
TRBJ2-7 | once | TRBV18 | TRBD1 | CASSPRQGAWEQYF | TGTGCCAGCTCACCCCGACAGGGGGCATGGGAGCAGTACTTC
TRBJ2-7 | once | TRBV27 | TRBD2 | CASSFRSFSGSPSYEQYF | TGTGCCAGCAGTTTCCGCTCCTTTAGCGGGAGCCCATCCTACGAGCAGTACTTC
TRBJ2-5 | - | TRBV5-1 | - | CASSLGTGETQYF | TGCGCCAGCAGCTTGGGGACGGGGGAGACCCAGTACTTC
TRBJ2-5 | - | TRBV5-1 | TRBD2 | CASSLAGGYQETQYF | TGCGCCAGCAGCTTGGCCGGGGGGTACCAAGAGACCCAGTACTTC
TRBJ1-2 | once | TRBV2 | - | CASTTGPNTRNGYTF | TGTGCCAGCACCACCGGCCCTAATACGAGGAATGGCTACACCTTC
TRBJ1-2 | - | TRBV29-1 | TRBD1 | CSVERQGARYGYTF | TGCAGCGTTGAAAGGCAGGGGGCAAGGTATGGCTACACCTTC
TRBJ1-5 | - | TRBV19 | - | CASSRGLGTNQPQHF | TGTGCCAGTAGTAGGGGACTCGGGACCAATCAGCCCCAGCATTTT
TRBJ1-3 | - | TRBV7-2 | - | CASSPGNF | TGTGCCAGCAGCCCCGGGAATTTT
TRBJ2-5 | - | TRBV25-1 | TRBD1 | CASGFHRGRETQYF | TGTGCCAGCGGATTCCACAGGGGGCGGGAGACCCAGTACTTC
TRBJ1-5 | - | TRBV7-9 | - | CASSLSGPGNQPQHF | TGTGCCAGCAGCTTATCCGGCCCCGGAAATCAGCCCCAGCATTTT
TRBJ2-3 | - | TRBV29-1 | - | CSVEAGSSTDTQYF | TGCAGCGTTGAAGCGGGAAGTAGCACAGATACGCAGTATTTT
TRBJ1-1 | once | TRBV27 | - | CASNLQGAVTEAFF | TGTGCCAGCAACCTACAAGGGGCTGTGACTGAAGCTTTCTTT
TRBJ1-1 | - | TRBV7-2 | TRBD1 | CASSPGQGAKAFF | TGTGCCAGCAGCCCCGGACAGGGGGCTAAGGCTTTCTTT
TRBJ2-1 | few | TRBV11-2 | TRBD2 | CASSWTSGSPEQFF | TGTGCCAGCAGCTGGACTAGCGGGAGCCCTGAGCAGTTCTTC
TRBJ2-5 | - | TRBV6-5 | TRBD2 | CASSRGTSGVETQYF | TGTGCCAGCAGCCGCGGGACTAGCGGTGTAGAGACCCAGTACTTC
TRBJ2-5 | - | TRBV27 | TRBD2 | CASSSDRGLAGQETQYF | TGTGCCAGCAGTTCAGACAGAGGACTAGCGGGGCAAGAGACCCAGTACTTC
TRBJ1-4 | - | TRBV7-2 | TRBD1 | CASSAPGTGNEKLFF | TGTGCCAGCAGCGCCCCCGGGACAGGGAATGAAAAACTGTTTTTT
TRBJ2-3 | - | TRBV5-1 | - | CASSSIPTDTQYF | TGCGCCAGCAGCTCCATACCAACAGATACGCAGTATTTT
TRBJ2-5 | - | TRBV29-1 | - | CSVAAKGVLGETQYF | TGCAGCGTTGCGGCCAAGGGGGTCCTGGGAGAGACCCAGTACTTC
TRBJ2-7 | - | TRBV27 | - | CASSPRRGSAEQYF | TGTGCCAGCAGTCCACGGAGGGGTAGTGCGGAGCAGTACTTC
TRBJ2-7 | - | TRBV6-5 | TRBD2 | CASRGLAGGHEQYF | TGTGCCAGCAGGGGACTAGCGGGGGGCCACGAGCAGTACTTC
TRBJ2-1 | once | TRBV29-1 | - | CSGRGQPNEQFF | TGCAGCGGGAGGGGGCAGCCCAATGAGCAGTTCTTC
TRBJ2-3 | - | TRBV6-1 | TRBD1 | CASSGLQGSQGDTQYF | TGTGCCAGCAGTGGATTACAGGGGTCCCAAGGAGATACGCAGTATTTT
TRBJ2-7 | few | TRBV11-2 | - | CASSLGGGYGEQYF | TGTGCCAGCAGTCTAGGAGGAGGGTATGGCGAGCAGTACTTC
TRBJ1-2 | - | TRBV2 | TRBD1 | CASRRQGEYGYTF | TGTGCCAGCAGACGACAGGGGGAGTATGGCTACACCTTC
TRBJ2-1 | - | TRBV5-1 | - | CASRSASSSYNEQFF | TGCGCCAGCAGGAGCGCCAGCTCCTCCTACAATGAGCAGTTCTTC
TRBJ1-5 | - | TRBV14 | TRBD1 | CASSQGEGRGSNQPQHF | TGTGCCAGCAGCCAAGGAGAGGGCAGGGGGAGCAATCAGCCCCAGCATTTT
TRBJ2-7 | few | TRBV10-1 | TRBD1 | CASSSGQGYEQYF | TGCGCCAGCAGTTCGGGACAGGGCTACGAGCAGTACTTC
TRBJ2-1 | few | TRBV5-1 | TRBD1 | CASTSSDRGLSEQFF | TGCGCCAGCACCTCATCGGACAGGGGGTTATCCGAGCAGTTCTTC
TRBJ2-1 | - | TRBV28 | - | CASSLVARNNEQFF | TGTGCCAGCAGTTTGGTAGCGAGAAACAATGAGCAGTTCTTC
TRBJ2-3 | - | TRBV29-1 | TRBD2 | CSVGTSGGHTDTQYF | TGCAGCGTTGGGACTAGCGGGGGCCACACAGATACGCAGTATTTT
TRBJ1-1 | - | TRBV6-5 | - | CASSYSRYTEAFF | TGTGCCAGCAGTTACTCGCGGTACACTGAAGCTTTCTTT
TRBJ2-3 | once | TRBV19 | - | CASSTKGDTQYF | TGTGCCAGTAGTACCAAGGGGGATACGCAGTATTTT
TRBJ1-1 | - | TRBV10-2 | - | CASSFLNTEAFF | TGCGCCAGCAGTTTCTTGAACACTGAAGCTTTCTTT
TRBJ2-4 | - | TRBV19 | - | CASSAPGHAAKNIQYF | TGTGCCAGTAGTGCCCCGGGACACGCAGCCAAAAACATTCAGTACTTC
TRBJ2-7 | - | TRBV29-1 | TRBD2 | CSVGWGGVSYEQYF | TGCAGCGTCGGGTGGGGAGGGGTCTCCTACGAGCAGTACTTC
TRBJ2-1 | - | TRBV7-7 | TRBD1 | CASSTGQFNEQFF | TGTGCCAGCAGCACGGGACAGTTCAATGAGCAGTTCTTC
TRBJ1-1 | - | TRBV5-1 | - | CASSVDIGGVAEAFF | TGCGCCAGCAGCGTAGATATTGGGGGCGTAGCTGAAGCTTTCTTT
TRBJ2-1 | - | TRBV7-6 | - | CASSAAYNEQFF | TGTGCCAGCAGCGCTGCCTACAATGAGCAGTTCTTC
TRBJ2-5 | once | TRBV7-9 | - | CASSFPLGHQETQYF | TGTGCCAGCAGTTTCCCACTAGGACACCAAGAGACCCAGTACTTC
TRBJ2-3 | - | TRBV11-2 | TRBD2 | CASAIAGVITDTQYF | TGTGCCAGCGCGATAGCGGGGGTGATCACAGATACGCAGTATTTT
TRBJ2-2 | - | TRBV11-3 | TRBD1 | CASSPRTGGTGELFF | TGTGCCAGCAGCCCACGGACAGGGGGCACCGGGGAGCTGTTTTTT
TRBJ1-2 | few | TRBV5-4 | TRBD1 | CASSLKGTGSYGYTF | TGTGCCAGCAGCTTGAAAGGGACAGGGTCCTATGGCTACACCTTC
TRBJ2-5 | - | TRBV5-1 | TRBD1 | CASSLGSRGRRETQYF | TGCGCCAGCAGCTTGGGTTCCAGGGGGCGCCGGGAGACCCAGTACTTC
TRBJ1-2 | - | TRBV6-1 | - | CASSRGDGDYGYTF | TGTGCCAGCAGCCGAGGGGACGGAGACTATGGCTACACCTTC
TRBJ2-7 | - | TRBV6-6 | TRBD1 | CASSYSTGVSYEQYF | TGTGCCAGCAGTTACTCGACAGGGGTGAGCTACGAGCAGTACTTC
TRBJ2-4 | - | TRBV5-4 | TRBD2 | CASSPRLAGGPNIQYF | TGTGCCAGCAGTCCACGGTTAGCGGGGGGGCCAAACATTCAGTACTTC
TRBJ1-1 | - | TRBV30 | - | CAWSVYTVPAEVFF | TGTGCCTGGAGTGTATACACGGTCCCTGCTGAAGTTTTCTTT
TRBJ2-5 | few | TRBV10-1 | - | CASSESGRQETQYF | TGCGCCAGCAGTGAGTCGGGTCGCCAAGAGACCCAGTACTTC
TRBJ2-3 | - | TRBV5-6 | TRBD2 | CASSIREADTQYF | TGTGCCAGCAGCATCCGGGAGGCAGATACGCAGTATTTT
TRBJ2-3 | once | TRBV4-3 | TRBD2 | CASSQETSEGTDTQYF | TGCGCCAGCAGCCAAGAGACTAGCGAGGGGACAGATACGCAGTATTTT
TRBJ1-1 | once | TRBV7-9 | - | CASSLDWALLGQNTEAFF | TGTGCCAGCAGCTTAGATTGGGCTCTGTTGGGGCAGAACACTGAAGCTTTCTTT
TRBJ2-1 | - | TRBV20-1 | - | CSSSSYNEQFF | TGCAGTTCCAGCTCCTACAATGAGCAGTTCTTC
TRBJ1-3 | - | TRBV7-9 | TRBD1 | CASSLGQGDTIYF | TGTGCCAGCAGCCTCGGACAGGGGGACACCATATATTTT